The 3 T cell receptor beta chains below all came from one sample that was sequenced in a study of T cell clones after liver transplantation. The protocol was immunoSEQ multiplex PCR, while the TCRdb copy is restricted to in-frame clones and leaves out a portion. The sample gives 55,000 to 75,000 clones, 80% to 95% of which show up once; more than 0.85% is in the top ten. This specimen was CD4+ T cells from blood, taken roughly 26 months after liver transplant. These receptors were taken from a human patient who received a liver transplant. Some T cells here may be from the graft donor.

This clone was seen only a few times. The germline gene is not matched at one end of the junction; a read error may be the cause. The rearrangement joins TRBV29-1 to TRBJ2-5; D unclear. The CDR3 is made up of 12 amino acids. CDR1 is SQVTM, CDR2 ANQGSEA, per germline. The CDR3 DNA follows: TGCAGCGTCGAAGAGAGAAAAGGGACCCAGTACTTC. Translating it yields CSVEERKGTQYF.

The DNA of the CDR3 is TGCGCCAGCAGCTTGACAGGGGGTGACAATGAGCAGTTCTTC. Protein product: CASSLTGGDNEQFF. The chain is built from TRBV5-1 and TRBJ2-1, with TRBD1 matching 8 bases. The germline CDR1 and CDR2 sequences are SGHRS and YFSETQ. The CDR3 consists of 14 residues. Germline trimming cut 1 base from V and 5 bases from J; bases unmatched to any gene: 2.

The chain employs TRBV5-1 and TRBJ2-2; 14 positions agree with TRBD2. The CDR3 length is 17 residues. J was trimmed by 0 bases and V by 4 bases; bases with no gene match: 2. Looked up from germline, CDR1 is SGHRS and CDR2 is YFSETQ. The CDR3 bases are TGCGCCAGCAGCGTGACTAGCGGGAGGGCGAACACCGGGGAGCTGTTTTTT. This codes for CASSVTSGRANTGELFF.